These T cell receptor beta chains were read from a single sample in a study of T cells after yellow fever vaccination. MiXCR was run by TCRdb on the 5' RACE reads, yielding one entry per CDR3 protein. This table has 99,000 or so distinct CDR3 sequences, around 5.8% appearing once. Sample: CD8+ T cells sorted from PBMCs, taken 10 days after the yellow fever booster vaccination. The receptors shown here come from a man in his late teens or twenties who received the YFV17D yellow fever vaccine. CDR3s include the opening cysteine and the closing phenylalanine or tryptophan. The D gene is left open where the match is weak. Clone sizes are given selectively: once, few, many, or a class where the clone is expanded.

NA,TRBJ1-5,TRBV12-3/TRBV12-4,many,CASSFGGNQPQHF,TGTGCCAGCAGTTTTGGAGGTAATCAGCCCCAGCATTTT
TRBD2,TRBJ2-5,TRBV4-1,NA,CASSQRTSGTETQYF,TGCGCCAGCAGCCAGCGGACTAGCGGGACAGAGACCCAGTACTTC
TRBD1,TRBJ1-1,TRBV6-5,once,CASGRDRGRGTEAFF,TGTGCCAGCGGCCGGGACAGGGGGCGCGGGACTGAAGCTTTCTTT
NA,TRBJ2-1,TRBV20-1,NA,CSAPGTVSYNEQFF,TGCAGTGCCCCCGGGACCGTTTCCTACAATGAGCAGTTCTTC
TRBD1,TRBJ1-1,TRBV6-2/TRBV6-3,NA,CASSYPHGTAGNTEAFF,TGTGCCAGCAGTTACCCACACGGGACAGCGGGGAACACTGAAGCTTTCTTT
NA,TRBJ2-1,TRBV4-3,NA,CASSQERPTYNEQFF,TGCGCCAGCAGCCAAGAAAGACCGACCTACAATGAGCAGTTCTTC
NA,TRBJ2-5,TRBV7-9,NA,CASSLDAEQETQYF,TGTGCCAGCAGCTTAGATGCAGAGCAAGAGACCCAGTACTTC
TRBD1,TRBJ2-5,TRBV9,NA,CASSGYGTGQETQYF,TGTGCCAGCAGCGGATACGGGACAGGTCAAGAGACCCAGTACTTC
TRBD2,TRBJ2-5,TRBV7-8,many,CASSLQRGGRETQYF,TGTGCCAGCAGCTTACAGCGGGGGGGCCGAGAGACCCAGTACTTC
TRBD1,TRBJ2-3,TRBV24-1,many,CATQGTGVPDTQYF,TGTGCCACTCAGGGGACAGGGGTGCCAGATACGCAGTATTTT
NA,TRBJ2-1,TRBV7-2,few,CASSLGAPLYNEQFF,TGTGCCAGCAGCTTAGGGGCTCCTCTCTACAATGAGCAGTTCTTC
NA,TRBJ1-6,TRBV10-3,few,CAISGVGNSPLHF,TGTGCCATCAGTGGGGTAGGGAATTCACCCCTCCACTTT
NA,TRBJ2-1,TRBV6-5,many,CASSSTGRSGNEQFF,TGTGCCAGCAGTTCGACAGGACGGAGTGGCAATGAGCAGTTCTTC
TRBD2,TRBJ2-5,TRBV7-9,few,CASSLAGLFQETQYF,TGTGCCAGCAGCTTAGCGGGACTATTCCAAGAGACCCAGTACTTC
TRBD1,TRBJ1-2,TRBV6-5,NA,CASSPDRPNYGYTF,TGTGCCAGCAGTCCGGACAGGCCGAACTATGGCTACACCTTC
NA,TRBJ2-5,TRBV7-9,many,CASSPQIGQETQYF,TGTGCCAGCAGCCCCCAGATAGGTCAAGAGACCCAGTACTTC
NA,TRBJ2-1,TRBV5-1,NA,CASSLAGGGLNYNEQFF,TGCGCCAGCAGCTTGGCCGGTGGAGGACTCAACTACAATGAGCAGTTCTTC
NA,TRBJ2-5,TRBV12-3/TRBV12-4,many,CASSLEVAQETQYF,TGTGCCAGCAGTTTAGAGGTAGCCCAAGAGACCCAGTACTTC
NA,TRBJ2-5,TRBV27,NA,CASSLGGAETQYF,TGTGCCAGCAGTTTGGGGGGCGCTGAGACCCAGTACTTC
NA,TRBJ1-2,TRBV4-2,few,CASSQDTGPGLDYGYTF,TGTGCCAGCAGCCAAGATACGGGTCCGGGCCTCGACTATGGCTACACCTTC
NA,TRBJ2-7,TRBV20-1,many,CSARDRATYEQYF,TGCAGTGCTAGAGATCGGGCAACCTACGAGCAGTACTTC
NA,TRBJ2-7,TRBV5-1,many,CASSLSPGYEQYF,TGCGCCAGCAGCTTGTCCCCAGGGTACGAGCAGTACTTC
NA,TRBJ2-2,TRBV6-4,many,CASSLGQSTGELFF,TGTGCCAGCAGCCTCGGACAGTCAACCGGGGAGCTGTTTTTT
NA,TRBJ1-1,TRBV6-2/TRBV6-3,NA,CASSRSVGLTEAFF,TGTGCCAGCAGTCGCTCTGTGGGGCTTACTGAAGCTTTCTTT
NA,TRBJ2-1,TRBV27,NA,CASSLGSGPWGEQFF,TGTGCCAGCAGTTTAGGGAGCGGACCCTGGGGTGAGCAGTTCTTC
NA,TRBJ1-6,TRBV6-1,NA,CASSAFRGNNSPLHF,TGTGCCAGCAGTGCATTTCGGGGCAATAATTCACCCCTCCACTTT
TRBD2,TRBJ2-5,TRBV9,NA,CASSVIAGPKETQYF,TGTGCCAGCAGCGTAATAGCGGGGCCGAAAGAGACCCAGTACTTC
TRBD2,TRBJ2-5,TRBV7-2,NA,CASSLRGGLGETQYF,TGTGCCAGCAGCTTACGCGGGGGGCTAGGAGAGACCCAGTACTTC
NA,TRBJ1-5,TRBV24-1,few,CATSDLSGDQPQHF,TGTGCCACCAGTGATTTATCTGGTGATCAGCCCCAGCATTTT
NA,TRBJ1-1,TRBV12-3/TRBV12-4,many,CASSPTGMGGTEAFF,TGTGCCAGCAGTCCAACAGGGATGGGGGGCACTGAAGCTTTCTTT
NA,TRBJ2-3,TRBV11-2,few,CASSLGRPGAGTDTQYF,TGTGCCAGCAGCTTAGGAAGGCCGGGGGCGGGTACAGATACGCAGTATTTT